Here is one T cell receptor (beta chain) with its context. Method: immunoSEQ multiplex PCR; TCRdb's copy keeps in-frame clones and lacks some. The data contain about 270,000 clones, 85% of them singletons. These data come from a study of blood T cell repertoires in COVID-19. Germline V gives CDR1 SGHNT, CDR2 YYREEE (reference sequence). The CDR3 is made up of 16 amino acids. V lost 1 base and J lost 4; bases outside the gene matches: 7. This chain links TRBV5-4 with TRBJ2-3; 9 nucleotides line up with TRBD2. Specimen: peripheral blood. This TCR derives from a human donor in a cohort sampled during active COVID-19. The CDR3 spells CASSLPLAGAADTQYF. The CDR3 DNA reads as TGTGCCAGCAGCTTGCCGTTAGCGGGAGCCGCAGATACGCAGTATTTT. The full variable domain, in which reference TRBV5-4 and TRBJ2-3 provide the parts outside the CDR3, is ETGVTQSPTHLIKTRGQQVTLRCSSQSGHNTVSWYQQALGQGPQFIFQYYREEENGRGNFPPRFSGLQFPNYSSELNVNALELDDSALYLCASSLPLAGAADTQYFGPGTRLTVL.